This T cell receptor (beta chain) was observed in a study of blood T cell repertoires in COVID-19. Assay used: immunoSEQ multiplex PCR; TCRdb lists only in-frame clones, some missing. The table shows fewer than 20,000 clones, with 75% to 85% occurring only once. Specimen: peripheral blood. The sequence was collected from a man older than 75 with active COVID-19.

CDR3 sequence: CASSLGWTERWRQYF. Written as DNA, the CDR3 is TGTGCCAGCAGCTTAGGATGGACAGAGCGGTGGCGGCAGTACTTC. The genes are TRBV7-6 and TRBJ2-7, with D perhaps TRBD1 (6 bases). This CDR3 region has 15 residues. In germline, CDR1 is SGHVS, CDR2 FNYEAQ. Trimming pared 1 base from V and 9 bases from J, leaving 19 bases between.